This record covers a single TCR beta chain. The data stem from a study of blood T cell repertoires in COVID-19. CDR1 LNHNV and CDR2 YYDKDF come from the germline V gene (reference sequence). Between the trimmed V and J ends, which lost 5 bases and 2 bases, there was a span of 17 bases. The CDR3 has 16 amino acids. Assay: immunoSEQ multiplex PCR; the TCRdb copy retains only in-frame clones and omits some. The sample has 30,000 to 35,000 clones, roughly 85% seen once. Sequencing was carried out using peripheral blood. This chain links TRBV15 with TRBJ2-3; possibly TRBD2 for D (7 bases). The sequence was obtained from a man at least 80 years old with active COVID-19. The CDR3 DNA sequence: TGTGCCACCAGCTTAGGGGCGGGGGCCCCCACAGATACGCAGTATTTT. Encoded protein: CATSLGAGAPTDTQYF.